These T cell receptor beta chains were read from a single sample in a study of CD8+CD57+ T cells in acquired aplastic anemia. TCRdb reanalysed the reads using MiXCR and keeps one entry per CDR3 protein. The sample has roughly 200,000 distinct CDR3 sequences; around 63% are singletons. The sample consisted of sorted CD4+, CD8+, or CD8+CD57+ T cells (not recorded which) from PBMCs. These receptors all stem from a human donor with aplastic anemia. CDR3s leave out the opening cysteine and the closing phenylalanine or tryptophan. D genes are given only for firm matches.

D: TRBD1; V: TRBV7-9; CDR3: ASNLGGNYGYT
D: -; V: TRBV25-1; CDR3: ASSGHGRRGNEKLF
D: -; V: TRBV25-1; CDR3: ASSEHREGYGYT
D: -; V: TRBV7-9; CDR3: ASSLQENTEAF
D: -; V: TRBV10-3; CDR3: AISAGGELF
D: -; V: TRBV7-2; CDR3: ASSFQASASYEQY
D: -; V: TRBV7-9; CDR3: ASSGSGGNQPQH
D: -; V: TRBV7-2; CDR3: ASSLQGFPGYT
D: TRBD1; V: TRBV5-1; CDR3: ASSLGGQGAPLAF
D: -; V: TRBV10-3; CDR3: AISDHRHAAEAF
D: -; V: TRBV10-3; CDR3: AISESESEQY
D: -; V: TRBV29-1; CDR3: SVAAGGNQPQH
D: -; V: TRBV20-1; CDR3: SAFRDGSPEAF
D: TRBD2; V: TRBV7-2; CDR3: ASSLFRLADRNEQF
D: TRBD2; V: TRBV11-2; CDR3: ASSQGLAGGSYEQY